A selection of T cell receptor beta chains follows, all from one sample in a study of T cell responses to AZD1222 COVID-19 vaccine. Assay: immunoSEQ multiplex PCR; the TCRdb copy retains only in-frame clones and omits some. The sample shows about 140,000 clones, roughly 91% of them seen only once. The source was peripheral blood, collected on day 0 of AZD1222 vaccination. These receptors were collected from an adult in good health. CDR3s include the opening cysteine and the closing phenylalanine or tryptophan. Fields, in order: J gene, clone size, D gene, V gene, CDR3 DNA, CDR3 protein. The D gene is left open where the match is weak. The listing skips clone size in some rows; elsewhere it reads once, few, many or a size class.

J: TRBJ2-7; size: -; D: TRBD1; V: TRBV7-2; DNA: TGTGCCAGCAGCCCACCCGGGACAGGGACCAAGCAGTACTTC; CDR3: CASSPPGTGTKQYF
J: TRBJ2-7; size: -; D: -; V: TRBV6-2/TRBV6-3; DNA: TGTGCCAGCAGCAATCGGCATAACGAGCAGTACTTC; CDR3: CASSNRHNEQYF
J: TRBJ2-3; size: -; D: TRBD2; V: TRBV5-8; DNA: TGTGCCAGCAGCTTGGGACTAGCGGGAGGGACACCTAGCACAGATACGCAGTATTTT; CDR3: CASSLGLAGGTPSTDTQYF
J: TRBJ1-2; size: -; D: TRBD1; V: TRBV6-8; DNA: TGTGCCAGCAGTTACCCGGGGGACAGGGAATTGGATGGCTACACCTTC; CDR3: CASSYPGDRELDGYTF
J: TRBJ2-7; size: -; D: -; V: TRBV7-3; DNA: TGTGCCAGCAGCTTAAGGAGATCGGGCGAGCAGTACTTC; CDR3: CASSLRRSGEQYF
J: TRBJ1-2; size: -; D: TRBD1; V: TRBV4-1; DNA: TGCGCCAGCAGCCGGGAACACGAGACAGGGAGGGGCTACACCTTC; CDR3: CASSREHETGRGYTF
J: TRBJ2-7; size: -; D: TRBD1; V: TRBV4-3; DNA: TGCGCCAGCAGCCCCGGGACAGGGGTATCCTACGAGCAGTACTTC; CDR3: CASSPGTGVSYEQYF
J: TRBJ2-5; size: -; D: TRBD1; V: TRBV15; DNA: TGTGCCACCAGCAAGGACAGGGGTGTCGAGACCCAGTACTTC; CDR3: CATSKDRGVETQYF
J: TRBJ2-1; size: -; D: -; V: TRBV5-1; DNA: TGCGCCAGCAGCCCGGCCATCACAACTAAAAACCATGAGCAGTTCTTC; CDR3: CASSPAITTKNHEQFF
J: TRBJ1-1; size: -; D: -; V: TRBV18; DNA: TGTGCCAGCTCACCTGCTGGGGGGAACACTGAAGCTTTCTTT; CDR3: CASSPAGGNTEAFF
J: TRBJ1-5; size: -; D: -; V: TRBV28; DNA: TGTGCCAGCAGCGTGGGCAATCAGCCCCAGCATTTT; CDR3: CASSVGNQPQHF
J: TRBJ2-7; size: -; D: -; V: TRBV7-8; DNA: TGTGCCAGCAGCTCCCTTAGAAGAAGCTCCTACGAGCAGTACTTC; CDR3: CASSSLRRSSYEQYF
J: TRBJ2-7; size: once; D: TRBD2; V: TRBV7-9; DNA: TGTGCCAGCAGCCTCGCTAGCGGGAACCCCTCCTACGAGCAGTACTTC; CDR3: CASSLASGNPSYEQYF
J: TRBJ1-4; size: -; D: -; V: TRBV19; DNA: TGTGCCAGTGGATCGACCTGGGGAAATGAAAAACTGTTTTTT; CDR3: CASGSTWGNEKLFF
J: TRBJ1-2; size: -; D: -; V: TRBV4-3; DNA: TGCGCCAGCAGCCAAGATGGGTGGCAGGGGAATGGCTACACCTTC; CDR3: CASSQDGWQGNGYTF
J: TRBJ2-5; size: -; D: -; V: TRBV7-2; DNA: TGTGCCAGCAGCTTAGATCCGGGGGAGACCCAGTACTTC; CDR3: CASSLDPGETQYF
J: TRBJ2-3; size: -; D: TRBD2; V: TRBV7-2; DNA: TGTGCCAGCTCCTCCCCAGCGGGGGGCACAGATACGCAGTATTTT; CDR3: CASSSPAGGTDTQYF
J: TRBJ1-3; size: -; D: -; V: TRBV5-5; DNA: TGTGCCAGCAGCCGGGCCTCAGGACACTCTGGAAACACCATATATTTT; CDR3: CASSRASGHSGNTIYF
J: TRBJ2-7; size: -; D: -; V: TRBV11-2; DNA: TGTGCCAGCAGCTGGGCTAAGGGACGATTAGACCTCTACGAGCAGTACTTC; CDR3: CASSWAKGRLDLYEQYF
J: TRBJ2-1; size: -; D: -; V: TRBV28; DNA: TGTGCCAGCAGCAGCCATTTACGAATTCCATACAATGAGCAGTTCTTC; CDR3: CASSSHLRIPYNEQFF
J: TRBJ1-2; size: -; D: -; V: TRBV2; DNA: TGTGCCAGCACCCTAACAAGAACGGGATTTGGCTACACCTTC; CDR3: CASTLTRTGFGYTF
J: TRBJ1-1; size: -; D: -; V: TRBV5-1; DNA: TGCGCCAGCACCCTAGGGGGGACTGAAGCTTTCTTT; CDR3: CASTLGGTEAFF
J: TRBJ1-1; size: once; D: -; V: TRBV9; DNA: TGTGCCAGCAGCCCGTCCCTGGGGCGGGGGAACACTGAAGCTTTCTTT; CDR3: CASSPSLGRGNTEAFF
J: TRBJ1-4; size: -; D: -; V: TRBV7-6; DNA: TGTGCCAGCAGCTTGGGGCAGGGCAATGAAAAACTGTTTTTT; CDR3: CASSLGQGNEKLFF
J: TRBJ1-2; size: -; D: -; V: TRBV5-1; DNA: TGCGCCAGCAGCCTCGGGACAAAGGAAGGCTATGGCTACACCTTC; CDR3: CASSLGTKEGYGYTF
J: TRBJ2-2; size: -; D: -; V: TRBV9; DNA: TGTGCCAGCAGCGCGAGATTGGGCAGGGGACTCACCGGGGAGCTGTTTTTT; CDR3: CASSARLGRGLTGELFF
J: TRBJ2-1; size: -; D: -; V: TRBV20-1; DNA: TGCAGTGCTAGTCGGAATGAGCAGTTCTTC; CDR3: CSASRNEQFF
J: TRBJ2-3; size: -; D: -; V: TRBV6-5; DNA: TGTGCCAGCGGACTGGGGGGGGCGGCAGATACGCAGTATTTT; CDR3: CASGLGGAADTQYF
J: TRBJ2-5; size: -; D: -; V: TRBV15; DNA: TGTGCCACCAGCAGACCCGGAGAGACCCAGTACTTC; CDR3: CATSRPGETQYF
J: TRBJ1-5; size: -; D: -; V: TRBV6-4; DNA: TGTGCCAGCAGTAGGGAGCCCCAGCATTTT; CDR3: CASSREPQHF
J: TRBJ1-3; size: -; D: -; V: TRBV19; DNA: TGTGCCAGTAGCCGTGACAGGACCCACTCTGGAAACACCATATATTTT; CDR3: CASSRDRTHSGNTIYF
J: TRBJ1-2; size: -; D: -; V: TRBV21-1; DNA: TGTGCCAACACAGGGTCGGGAAGTGGCTACACCTTC; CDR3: CANTGSGSGYTF
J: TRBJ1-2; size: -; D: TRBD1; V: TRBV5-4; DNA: TGTGCCAGCAGCTCGCCGGGACAGGGATATGGCTACACCTTC; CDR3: CASSSPGQGYGYTF
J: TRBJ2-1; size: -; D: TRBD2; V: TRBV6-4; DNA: TGTGCCAGCAGGGCCACAGCGGGGCCGCACAATGAGCAGTTCTTC; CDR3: CASRATAGPHNEQFF
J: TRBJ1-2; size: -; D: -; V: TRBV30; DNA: TGTGCCTGGAGTGTAGGCTATGGCTACACCTTC; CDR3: CAWSVGYGYTF
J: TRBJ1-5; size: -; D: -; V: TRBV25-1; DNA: TGTGCCAGCAGTGAAGTCGGACCGAATCAGCCCCAGCATTTT; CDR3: CASSEVGPNQPQHF
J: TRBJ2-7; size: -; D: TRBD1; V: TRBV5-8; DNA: TGTGCCAGCAGCTTCATTCGGACAGGTTGGGCCTACGAGCAGTACTTC; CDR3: CASSFIRTGWAYEQYF
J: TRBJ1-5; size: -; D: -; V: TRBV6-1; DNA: TGTGCCAGCAGTGAAAGCACAGGGAATCAGCCCCAGCATTTT; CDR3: CASSESTGNQPQHF
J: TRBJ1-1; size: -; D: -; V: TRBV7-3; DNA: TGTGCCAGCAGCTTAACAACAGACACTGAAGCTTTCTTT; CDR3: CASSLTTDTEAFF
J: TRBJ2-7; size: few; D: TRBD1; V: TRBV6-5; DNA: TGTGCCAGCAGGGGGACAGGGGGCGCGGATGAGCAGTACTTC; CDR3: CASRGTGGADEQYF